This T cell receptor (beta chain) was sequenced for a study of blood T cells in healthy people across ages. General study points: Among T cells, TCR beta diversity per million cells dropped roughly linearly as age rose.

The CDR3 is made up of 19 amino acids. The germline CDR1 and CDR2 sequences are LNHNV and YYDKDF (reference sequence). The V end lost 5 bases, the J end lost 9 bases, and 29 bases lay between the germline ends. For this clonotype: Its antigen is as yet unknown.

The second PCR ran about 7 to 12 cycles with a sample-barcoded 5' primer and J-beta primers. TCRdb passed the 5' RACE reads through MiXCR, listing each CDR3 protein once. This sample has about 640,000 distinct CDR3 sequences, with about 28% found just once. The clonotype comes from a woman aged 80 or over in good health. Sequencing used blood. The chain is built from TRBV15 and TRBJ1-6; maybe TRBD1 (6 bases). CDR3 bases: TGTGCCACCAGCGCTTTAAAACCGCGACAGGTAGGGGACGGTTCACCCCTCCACTTT. It encodes CATSALKPRQVGDGSPLHF. Combining the CDR3 with reference TRBV15 and TRBJ1-6 gives the whole variable domain DAMVIQNPRYQVTQFGKPVTLSCSQTLNHNVMYWYQQKSSQAPKLLFHYYDKDFNNEADTPDNFQSRRPNTSFCFLDIRSPGLGDTAMYLCATSALKPRQVGDGSPLHFGNGTRLTVT.